The 6 T cell receptor beta chains given below trace back to one sample, sequenced in a study of T cells after yellow fever vaccination. Each CDR3 protein is one row after TCRdb ran MiXCR on the 5' RACE reads. The table has some 340,000 distinct CDR3 sequences, approximately 11% seen once; the top ten hold about 3.5%. Sequencing used CD4+ T cells sorted from PBMCs, obtained 45 days after the yellow fever booster vaccination. These receptors were taken from a young man who received the YFV17D yellow fever vaccine.

This clonotype was detected only a few times. The rearrangement joins TRBV5-1 to TRBJ2-5; 7 bases align to TRBD2. Trimming took 6 bases from V and 3 from J; bases not matched to a gene: 11. This CDR3 has 15 amino acids. CDR1 is SGHRS and CDR2 is YFSETQ in the germline V gene. The CDR3 loop reads CASIPSASGKETQYF. CDR3 coding DNA: TGCGCCAGCATCCCCTCGGCTAGCGGAAAAGAGACCCAGTACTTC.

The rearrangement links TRBV15 to TRBJ1-2; D perhaps matches TRBD1 (5 bases). The germline V and J ends were trimmed by 0 bases and 5 bases, with 13 bases remaining between them. This CDR3 comprises 15 residues. CDR1 and CDR2 (germline): LNHNV, YYDKDF (reference sequence). In DNA, the CDR3 is TGTGCCACCAGCAGAGATCGAGGGGACGGGTATGGCTACACCTTC. It specifies CATSRDRGDGYGYTF.

This clonotype has a handful of counts. The chain uses TRBV7-9 and TRBJ2-3; 15 nucleotides line up with TRBD2. CDR3 length: 17 amino acids. V was pared by 4 bases and J by 6 bases, with 8 bases of the junction left unmatched. Germline V gene lookup returns CDR1 SEHNR and CDR2 FQNEAQ (reference sequence). The CDR3 reads CASSSGLAGGYGDTQYF. The CDR3 DNA is TGTGCCAGCAGCTCGGGACTAGCGGGGGGATACGGGGATACGCAGTATTTT.

The chain links TRBV18 to TRBJ1-5; a possible D gene is TRBD1 (5 bases). This CDR3 spans 15 amino acids. Germline V lookup: CDR1 KGHSH, CDR2 LQKENI. Trimming took 4 bases from V and 5 from J, leaving 15 bases between them. CDR3 sequence reads: CASSLFRDRDQPQHF. The CDR3 DNA follows: TGTGCCAGCTCACTTTTCCGGGACCGAGATCAGCCCCAGCATTTT.

This clonotype was picked up a small number of times. The CDR3 DNA reads as TGCAGCGTTGTAGGCAGGAACACTGAAGCTTTCTTT. It is translated as CSVVGRNTEAFF. V and J are TRBV29-1 and TRBJ1-1; D unresolved. The CDR3 is made up of 12 amino acids. CDR1 SQVTM and CDR2 ANQGSEA come from the germline V gene. V was cut by 4 bases and J by 1 base, with 7 bases left in between.

This clonotype has just a few counts. V usage is TRBV20-1 and J usage is TRBJ1-4; possibly TRBD1 for D (6 bases). Germline values: CDR1 DFQATT, CDR2 SNEGSKA (reference sequence). V dropped 5 bases and J dropped 4 bases, with 8 bases sitting between them. The CDR3 is made up of 12 amino acids. This chain's CDR3 is CSAGDNNEKLFF. The CDR3 DNA follows: TGCAGTGCTGGGGACAATAATGAAAAACTGTTTTTT.